These 10 T cell receptor beta chains share one sample of origin, sequenced in a study of T cell responses to AZD1222 COVID-19 vaccine. The data were produced by immunoSEQ multiplex PCR, yet TCRdb's version contains in-frame clones alone and is incomplete. The sample records about 56,000 clones, 80% being singletons. The source was peripheral blood, collected 28 days after the second AZD1222 dose. These receptors were obtained from an adult who received the AZD1222 COVID-19 vaccine.

The chain couples TRBV3-1 (or the pseudogene TRBV3-2) to TRBJ1-5; no clear D gene. The CDR3 has 14 residues. Germline CDR1 is LGHDT and CDR2 is YNNKEL (reference sequence). Trimming shortened V by 3 bases and J by 7 bases, and 13 bases separated the two germline ends. This CDR3 is CASSQGGFGQPQHF. CDR3 nucleotides: TGTGCCAGCAGCCAGGGAGGGTTTGGACAGCCCCAGCATTTT.

The chain links TRBV18 to TRBJ1-1; 7 bases agree with TRBD1. The germline V gene has CDR1 KGHSH and CDR2 LQKENI. The junction had 5 bases not matched to a gene; V was cut back by 2 bases and J by 2 bases. The CDR3 loop spans 15 amino acids. The CDR3 loop is CASSPTGTANTEAFF. CDR3 DNA: TGTGCCAGCTCACCAACCGGGACAGCAAACACTGAAGCTTTCTTT.

The CDR3 region is CSASKTPNQFF. CDR3 DNA sequence: TGCAGTGCTAGTAAGACTCCCAATCAGTTCTTC. The V call is TRBV20-1, the J call TRBJ2-1; D unresolved. The V gene's germline CDR1 is DFQATT and CDR2 SNEGSKA (reference sequence). This CDR3 region has 11 residues. V gave up 3 bases and J gave up 13 bases, with 13 bases separating them.

This clone is a singleton in its sample. The sample carries other DNA sequences with the same CDR3. The chain carries TRBV5-4 and TRBJ2-5; D gene uncertain. This CDR3 is 13 amino acids long. Germline assignment: CDR1 SGHNT and CDR2 YYREEE (reference sequence). The ends were cut back, 4 bases at V and 2 bases at J, with 9 bases in the middle. CDR3 residues: CASSLGGQETQYF. The CDR3 bases are TGTGCCAGCAGCCTGGGCGGACAAGAGACCCAGTACTTC.

The chain has TRBV6-5 and TRBJ2-2; D not resolved. Germline assignment: CDR1 MNHEY and CDR2 SVGAGI. The CDR3 spans 12 residues. V gave up 8 bases and J gave up 0 bases, with 4 bases separating them. Written as DNA, the CDR3 is TGTGCCAGCGGAGCGAACACCGGGGAGCTGTTTTTT. Amino acids: CASGANTGELFF.

This sequence joins TRBV5-1 and TRBJ2-3; TRBD1 is a possible D gene (5 bases). The germline V and J ends were trimmed by 3 bases and 2 bases, with 13 bases remaining between them. CDR3 length: 15 residues. Germline CDR1 SGHRS, CDR2 YFSETQ. This chain's CDR3 is CASSSDTTSTDTQYF. The CDR3 nucleotides read TGCGCCAGCAGCTCGGACACCACTTCCACAGATACGCAGTATTTT. The whole variable domain, remainder taken from reference TRBV5-1 and TRBJ2-3, is KAGVTQTPRYLIKTRGQQVTLSCSPISGHRSVSWYQQTPGQGLQFLFEYFSETQRNKGNFPGRFSGRQFSNSRSEMNVSTLELGDSALYLCASSSDTTSTDTQYFGPGTRLTVL.

The chain recombines TRBV6-5 with TRBJ2-1; a possible D gene is TRBD1 (5 bases). This CDR3 is built from 12 residues. Germline V CDR1 and CDR2: MNHEY, SVGAGI. V shed 6 bases and J shed 9 bases, with 12 bases lying between them. CDR3 DNA: TGTGCCAGCAGAACCACAGGCGCTGAGCAGTTCTTC. This translates into CASRTTGAEQFF.

The table lists this clone with a count of one. The CDR3 nucleotides are TGTGCCAGCAGTTTAAGGAGGGACAGGCCCAGGACCTTC. Translating it yields CASSLRRDRPRTF. The V call is TRBV28, the J call TRBJ1-2; 8 bases match TRBD1. This CDR3 has 13 amino acids. The ends lost 2 bases at V and 14 bases at J; junction bases unmatched: 10. Germline lookup yields CDR1 MDHEN and CDR2 SYDVKM.

The genes are TRBV5-6 and TRBJ2-2; D might be TRBD1 (5 bases). The V and J ends lost 0 bases and 5 bases respectively, with 11 bases between them. Germline assignment: CDR1 SGHDT and CDR2 YYEEEE. The CDR3 is made up of 15 amino acids. CDR3 in amino acids: CASSLEQARTGELFF. For the CDR3, the DNA is TGTGCCAGCAGCTTGGAACAGGCAAGGACCGGGGAGCTGTTTTTT.

The rearrangement joins TRBV7-2 to TRBJ2-5; TRBD1 aligns across 10 bases. This CDR3 contains 16 residues. The trim removed 1 base at V and 2 bases at J, leaving 4 bases unmatched. Germline V gives CDR1 SGHTA, CDR2 FQGNSA. The CDR3: CASSLGGTGVQETQYF. CDR3 in DNA: TGTGCCAGCAGCTTAGGGGGGACAGGGGTACAAGAGACCCAGTACTTC.